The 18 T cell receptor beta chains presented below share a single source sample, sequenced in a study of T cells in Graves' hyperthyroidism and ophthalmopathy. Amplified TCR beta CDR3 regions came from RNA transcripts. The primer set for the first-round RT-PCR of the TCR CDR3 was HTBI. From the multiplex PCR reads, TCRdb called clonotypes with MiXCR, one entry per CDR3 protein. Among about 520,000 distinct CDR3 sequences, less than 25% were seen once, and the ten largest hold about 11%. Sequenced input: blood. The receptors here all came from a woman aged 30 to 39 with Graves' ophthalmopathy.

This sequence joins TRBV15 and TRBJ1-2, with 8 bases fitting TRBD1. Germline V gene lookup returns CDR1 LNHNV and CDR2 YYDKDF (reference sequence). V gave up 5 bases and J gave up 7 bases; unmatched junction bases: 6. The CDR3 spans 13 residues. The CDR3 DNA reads TGTGCCACCAGCGTAGGGACAGGAATTGGCTACACCTTC. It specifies CATSVGTGIGYTF.

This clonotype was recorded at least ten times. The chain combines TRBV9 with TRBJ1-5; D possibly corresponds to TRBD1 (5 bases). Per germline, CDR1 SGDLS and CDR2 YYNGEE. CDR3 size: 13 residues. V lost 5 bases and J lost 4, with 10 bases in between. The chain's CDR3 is CASRGGVNQPQHF. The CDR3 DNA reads TGTGCCAGCAGGGGAGGGGTAAATCAGCCCCAGCATTTT.

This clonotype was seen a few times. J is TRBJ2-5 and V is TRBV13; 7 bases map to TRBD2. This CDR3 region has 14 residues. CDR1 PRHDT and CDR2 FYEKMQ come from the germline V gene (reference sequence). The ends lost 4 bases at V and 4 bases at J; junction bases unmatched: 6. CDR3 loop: CASSSRASGETQYF. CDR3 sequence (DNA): TGTGCCAGCAGCTCCCGAGCTAGCGGAGAGACCCAGTACTTC.

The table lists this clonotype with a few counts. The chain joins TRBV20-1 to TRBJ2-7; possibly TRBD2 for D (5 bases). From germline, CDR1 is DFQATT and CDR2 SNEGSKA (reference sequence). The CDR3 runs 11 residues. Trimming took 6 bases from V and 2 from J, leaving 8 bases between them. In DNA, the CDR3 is TGCAGTGCAGCTAGCCCCTACGAGCAGTACTTC. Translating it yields CSAASPYEQYF.

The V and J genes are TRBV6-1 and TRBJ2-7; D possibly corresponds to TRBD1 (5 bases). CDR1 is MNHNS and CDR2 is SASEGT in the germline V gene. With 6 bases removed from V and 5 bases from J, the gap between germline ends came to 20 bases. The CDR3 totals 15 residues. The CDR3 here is CASSPGWGSVHEQYF. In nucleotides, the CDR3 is TGTGCCAGCAGCCCCGGGTGGGGCAGTGTTCACGAGCAGTACTTC.

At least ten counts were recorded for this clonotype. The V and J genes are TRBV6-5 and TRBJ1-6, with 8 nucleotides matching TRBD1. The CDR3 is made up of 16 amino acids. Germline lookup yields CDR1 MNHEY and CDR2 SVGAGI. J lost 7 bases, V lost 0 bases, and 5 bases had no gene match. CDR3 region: CASSYSGQAWNSPLHF. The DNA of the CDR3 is TGTGCCAGCAGTTACTCGGGACAGGCTTGGAATTCACCCCTCCACTTT.

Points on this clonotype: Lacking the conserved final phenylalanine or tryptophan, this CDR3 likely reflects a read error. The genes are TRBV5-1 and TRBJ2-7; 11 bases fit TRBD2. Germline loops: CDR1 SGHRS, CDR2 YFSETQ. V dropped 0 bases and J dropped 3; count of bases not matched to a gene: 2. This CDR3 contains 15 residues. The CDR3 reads CASSLGLAGIYEQYY. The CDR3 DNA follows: TGCGCCAGCAGCTTGGGACTAGCGGGGATCTACGAGCAGTACTAC.

The CDR3 DNA sequence: TGCAGTGCATTCCCTCCACAGGGATTAGCCAAAAACATTCAGTACTTC. Its translation: CSAFPPQGLAKNIQYF. The J gene is TRBJ2-4, the V gene TRBV20-1, with D perhaps TRBD1 (6 bases). The CDR3 has 16 residues. Per the germline V gene, CDR1 is DFQATT and CDR2 is SNEGSKA (reference sequence). Trimming shortened V by 6 bases and J by 0 bases, and 18 bases separated the two germline ends.

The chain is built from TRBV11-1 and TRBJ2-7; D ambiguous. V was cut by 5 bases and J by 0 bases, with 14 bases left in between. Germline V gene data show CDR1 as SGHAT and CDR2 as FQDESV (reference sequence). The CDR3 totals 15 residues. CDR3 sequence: CASSNGRDRSYEQYF. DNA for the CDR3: TGTGCCAGCAGCAACGGACGCGACCGCTCCTACGAGCAGTACTTC.

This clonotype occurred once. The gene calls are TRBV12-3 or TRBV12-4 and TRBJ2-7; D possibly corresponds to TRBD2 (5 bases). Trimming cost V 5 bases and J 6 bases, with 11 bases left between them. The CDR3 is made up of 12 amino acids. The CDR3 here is CASSVLGPEQYF. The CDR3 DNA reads TGTGCCAGCAGTGTACTAGGTCCCGAGCAGTACTTC.

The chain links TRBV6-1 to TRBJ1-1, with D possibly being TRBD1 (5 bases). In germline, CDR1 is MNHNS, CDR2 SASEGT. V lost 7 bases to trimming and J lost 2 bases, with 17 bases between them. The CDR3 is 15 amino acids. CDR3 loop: CASKRSGTDNTEAFF. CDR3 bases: TGTGCCAGCAAAAGATCGGGGACGGATAACACTGAAGCTTTCTTT.

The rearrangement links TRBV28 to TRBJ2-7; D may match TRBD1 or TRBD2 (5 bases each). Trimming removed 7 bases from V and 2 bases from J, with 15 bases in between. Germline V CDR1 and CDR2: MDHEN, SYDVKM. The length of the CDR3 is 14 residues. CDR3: CASKPYGTTYEQYF. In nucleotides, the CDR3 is TGTGCCAGCAAACCATATGGGACCACCTACGAGCAGTACTTC.

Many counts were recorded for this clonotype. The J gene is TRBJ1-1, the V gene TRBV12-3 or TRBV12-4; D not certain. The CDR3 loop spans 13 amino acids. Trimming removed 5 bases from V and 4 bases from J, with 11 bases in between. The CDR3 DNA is TGTGCCAGCAGTCCCCAACTAGCCACTGAAGCTTTCTTT. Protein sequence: CASSPQLATEAFF.

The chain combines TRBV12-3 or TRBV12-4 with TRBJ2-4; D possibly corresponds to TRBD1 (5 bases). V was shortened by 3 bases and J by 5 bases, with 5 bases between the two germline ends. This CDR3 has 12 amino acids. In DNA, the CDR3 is TGTGCCAGCAGTTTCAGGGAAAACATTCAGTACTTC. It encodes CASSFRENIQYF.

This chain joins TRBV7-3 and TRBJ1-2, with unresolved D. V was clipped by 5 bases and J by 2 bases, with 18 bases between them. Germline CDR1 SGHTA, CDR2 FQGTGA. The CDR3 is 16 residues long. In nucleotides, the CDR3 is TGTGCCAGCAGCCCCATTCCAGGCGGAATAAACTATGGCTACACCTTC. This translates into CASSPIPGGINYGYTF.

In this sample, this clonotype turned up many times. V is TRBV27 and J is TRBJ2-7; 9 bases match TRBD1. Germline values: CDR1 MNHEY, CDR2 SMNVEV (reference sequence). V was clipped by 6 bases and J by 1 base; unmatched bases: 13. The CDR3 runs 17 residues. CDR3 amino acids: CASSLGPPGQGSYEQYF. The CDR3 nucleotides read TGTGCCAGCAGCCTCGGACCCCCGGGACAGGGATCCTACGAGCAGTACTTC.

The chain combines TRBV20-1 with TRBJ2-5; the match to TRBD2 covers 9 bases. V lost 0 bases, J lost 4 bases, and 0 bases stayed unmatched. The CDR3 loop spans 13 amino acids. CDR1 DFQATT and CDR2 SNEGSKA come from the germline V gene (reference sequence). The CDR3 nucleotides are TGCAGTGCTAGAGATAGCGGGAGAGAGACCCAGTACTTC. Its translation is CSARDSGRETQYF.

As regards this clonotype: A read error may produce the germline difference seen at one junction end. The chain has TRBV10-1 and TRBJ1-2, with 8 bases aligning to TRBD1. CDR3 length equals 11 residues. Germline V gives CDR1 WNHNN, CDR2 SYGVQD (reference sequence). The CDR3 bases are TGCGTCGGACAGGGTCGGATAGGCTACGCCTTC. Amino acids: CVGQGRIGYAF.